The TCR beta chain under discussion was sequenced for a study of T cells in Graves' hyperthyroidism and ophthalmopathy (dated by TCRdb to the late 2010s). About the investigation overall: TCR V-J signatures able to tell the groups apart were searched for in a discovery cohort of some 97 patients, of whom over 40 had Graves' ophthalmopathy and around 57 had stable Graves' hyperthyroidism. An independent validation cohort of around 19 hyperthyroidism patients and about 16 patients who later progressed to ophthalmopathy tested prospective prediction of ophthalmopathy. For training and testing, the 95 to 100 patients in the discovery cohort were randomly divided in a 7:3 ratio. The study also compared thyroid tissue and blood T-cell repertoires from five or six Graves' hyperthyroidism patients. After sampling, hyperthyroidism patients received methimazole starting at 30 mg daily, and ophthalmopathy patients received high-dose intravenous methylprednisolone. According to the paper, TCR Vbeta CDR3 sequencing was carried out on about 140 peripheral blood samples, which came from fewer than 50 ophthalmopathy, some 73 hyperthyroidism and roughly 17 progressor patients. General findings and caveats noted by the study authors: Sample size was not statistically predetermined, and blinding of investigators to group allocation was not performed. In validation, the model predicted progression to ophthalmopathy with approximately 71% sensitivity and about 72% specificity, a median of about 6 months before onset. Most expanded thyroid clonotypes (frequency above 0.001) were also detected in blood, suggesting blood repertoires may reflect thyroid immune responses. A 13 V-J signature model separated ophthalmopathy from stable hyperthyroidism, with approximately 87% sensitivity and 81% to 82% specificity in cross-validation and 80%/75% in testing.

Patients with uncontrolled infections, other autoimmune diseases, pregnancy or lactation were excluded. Diagnoses were based on clinical symptoms, serum thyroxine and TRAb, thyroid ultrasound and orbital computed tomography. Total RNA was extracted with Trizol reagent, and quality was checked on an Agilent 2100 Bioanalyzer. This clonotype was recorded at least ten times. This clone's antigen is unknown. No much larger clone exists at a distance of one base, and base qualities are not known. TCR beta CDR3 regions were amplified from RNA transcripts. For the first round of RT-PCR on the TCR CDR3, the HTBI primer set was used together with the Qiagen OneStep RT-PCR kit. Libraries were constructed in a second round of multiplex PCR, after which size selection and purification were performed. Libraries were sequenced paired-end with 100 bp reads on an Illumina HiSeq2000. In the source study's methods: SOAPnuke was used to process the raw data, removing reads that contained adapters or uncalled bases, had a mean Phred below 15, or lacked an exact match to the constant primer or identifier. COPE v1.2.5 was used to merge the high-quality paired reads, and each unique nucleotide sequence was defined as a clonotype. Clonotypes were aligned to IMGT TRBV, TRBD and TRBJ reference segments using MiTCR v1.1. The analysis included only V-J combinations with a frequency above 0.0001, which together covered around 99% of the repertoires. A TCS score was defined as the ratio between F50 (clonal expansion) and ExV (chaos), using BLOSUM62-based TCRdist between CDR3 peptides within each V-J. Welch's t-statistics and random forest reduced some 510 V-J features to 13, which were used in a naive Bayes classifier (R e1071). The similarity between thyroid and blood repertoires was quantified using the Morisita-Horn index. Starting from the raw public reads, TCRdb applied fastp trimming at Q25, assembled clones with MiXCR and retained in-frame beta chains. Rows matching on CDR3 protein sequence are summarized as one entry with the most common DNA and genes. The V and J calls and clone size come from TCRdb's table, not from the authors' own analysis. For this sample the table gives 550,000 to 700,000 distinct CDR3 sequences, of which approximately 44% were detected only once. Clones ranked in the top ten supply around 17% of the sample.

Counted from cysteine to phenylalanine, this CDR3 has 16 amino acids. CDR3 DNA is the only sequence kept; it has 48 bases, read in frame from the first base. Cut back by 4 bases and 7 bases, the V and J ends lie 17 bases apart. The source of this sequence is an adult woman with Graves' disease, either hyperthyroidism or ophthalmopathy (not recorded which). The sequencing sample was made of peripheral blood or thyroid tissue (not recorded which). The chain links TRBV12-3 or TRBV12-4 with TRBJ1-6; matching of 5 bases hints at TRBD1 as the D gene. CDR3 sequence: CASSYGQGGGNSPLHF. Read as DNA, the sequence is TGTGCCAGCAGTTATGGGCAGGGAGGAGGAAATTCACCCCTCCACTTT.